This T cell receptor (beta chain) comes out of a study of CD8+ T cells in alopecia areata. General study results and limits: Mice showed TCR sharing more clearly than patients did, possibly owing to HLA. Having one nonresponder leaves uncertain how baseline CD8+ expansion relates to response. Across lesional scalp, and particularly alopecia totalis/universalis, clonality surpassed that of normal scalp.

Extraction and reverse transcription of RNA yielded cDNA as the sequencing template. Sequencing used immunoSEQ multiplex PCR; TCRdb keeps in-frame clones, though not all of them. The sample shows roughly 210,000 clones, approximately 45% of them seen only once. As to treatment: oral pan-JAK inhibitor, 5-10 mg twice daily. The sorting of PBMCs gave CD4+ and CD8+ T cells. The CDR3 contains 13 residues. The V gene lost 4 bases and the J gene lost 1 base, with 8 bases spanning the gap. In germline, CDR1 is SGHRS, CDR2 YFSETQ. Comments on this clone: Its antigen remains unknown.

The TCR comes from a human donor with alopecia areata. The sample consisted of CD4+ T cells sorted from blood, taken at roughly week 36, from a patient treated with tofacitinib. This chain uses TRBV5-1 with TRBJ1-2, with D unresolved. The CDR3 is CASSIDGNYGYTF. CDR3 nucleotides: TGCGCCAGCAGCATAGACGGTAACTATGGCTACACCTTC.